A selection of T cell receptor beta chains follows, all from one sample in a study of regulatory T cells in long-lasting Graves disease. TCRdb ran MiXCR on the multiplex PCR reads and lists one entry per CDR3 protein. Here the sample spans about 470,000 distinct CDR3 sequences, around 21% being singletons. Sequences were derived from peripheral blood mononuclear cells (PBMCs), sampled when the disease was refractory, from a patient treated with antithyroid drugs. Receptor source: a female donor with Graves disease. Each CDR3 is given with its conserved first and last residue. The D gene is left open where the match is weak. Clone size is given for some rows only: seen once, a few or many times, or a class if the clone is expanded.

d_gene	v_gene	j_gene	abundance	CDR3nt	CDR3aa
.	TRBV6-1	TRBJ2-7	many	TGTGCCAGCAGTGACCCAGGACATGGGGCCTACGAGCAGTACTTC	CASSDPGHGAYEQYF
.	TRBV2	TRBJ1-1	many	TGTGCCAGCAGTGATAGATCCGAGGCTTTCTTT	CASSDRSEAFF
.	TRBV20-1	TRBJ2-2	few	TGCAGTGCGGCCGCAGTGGGATTCGGGGAGCTGTTTTTT	CSAAAVGFGELFF
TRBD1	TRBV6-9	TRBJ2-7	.	TGTGCCAGCAGTTATGAAATTTCCGGGACAGCCACCTACGAGCAGTACTTC	CASSYEISGTATYEQYF
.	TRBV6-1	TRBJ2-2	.	TGTGCCACCTACAGGGCTTCGAACACCGGGGAGCTGTTTTTT	CATYRASNTGELFF
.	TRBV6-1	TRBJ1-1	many	TGTGCCAGCGGGGAGGGGAGGAACACTGAAGCTTTCTTT	CASGEGRNTEAFF
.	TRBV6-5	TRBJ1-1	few	TGTGCCAGCAGTTACGCGGGGGCTGGAACTGAAGCTTTCTTT	CASSYAGAGTEAFF
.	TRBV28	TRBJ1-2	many	TGTGCCAGCAGTACCTACAACCATGGCTACACCTTC	CASSTYNHGYTF
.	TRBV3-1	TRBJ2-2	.	TGTGCCAGCAGCCAGTGGCGGAACACCGGGGAGCTGTTTTTT	CASSQWRNTGELFF
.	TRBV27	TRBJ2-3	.	TGTGCCACCTTCATCTCAGATACGCAGTATTTT	CATFISDTQYF
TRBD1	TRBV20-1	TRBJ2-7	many	TGCAGTGCTGAACAGGGGGGCGCACTACGCGAGCAGTACTTC	CSAEQGGALREQYF
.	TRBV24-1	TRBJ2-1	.	TGTGCCACCAGTGATTTAAGGACTTCCAACTACAATGAGCAGTTCTTC	CATSDLRTSNYNEQFF
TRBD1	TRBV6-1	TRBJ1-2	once	TGTGCCAGCAGTATAAATCTGGGACAGGGGAACTATGGCTACACCTTC	CASSINLGQGNYGYTF
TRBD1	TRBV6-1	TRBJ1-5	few	TGTGCCAGCAGTGGTACAGGGGATCGCAATCAGCCCCAGCATTTT	CASSGTGDRNQPQHF
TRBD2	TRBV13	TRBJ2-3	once	TGTGCCAGCAGCCCCCAACTAGCGGCTACAGATACGCAGTATTTT	CASSPQLAATDTQYF
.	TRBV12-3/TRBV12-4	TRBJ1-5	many	TGTGCCAGCAGTTTAGAGGCGCTGGCAGGCAATCAGCCCCAGCATTTT	CASSLEALAGNQPQHF
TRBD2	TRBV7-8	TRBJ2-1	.	TGTGCCAGCAGCTCGGGACTAGCGGGAACCTACTCCTACAATGAGCAGTTCTTC	CASSSGLAGTYSYNEQFF
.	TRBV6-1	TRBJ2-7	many	TGTGCCAGCAGTGACCCGCGGGGGCTGAGCTACGAGCAGTACTTC	CASSDPRGLSYEQYF
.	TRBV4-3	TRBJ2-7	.	TGCGCCAGCAGCCAGGTGATGGGGTACGAGCAGTACTTC	CASSQVMGYEQYF
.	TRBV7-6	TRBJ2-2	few	TGTGCCAGCAGCTTCCTAGGGACATCGGGCACCGGGGAGCTGTTTTTT	CASSFLGTSGTGELFF
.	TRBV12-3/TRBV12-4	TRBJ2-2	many	TGTGCCAGCAGTTTAGAGTACGGGGAGCTGTTTTTT	CASSLEYGELFF
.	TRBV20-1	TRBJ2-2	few	TGCAGTGCCCCATCGGGCGGGTCGAACACCGGGGAGCTGTTTTTT	CSAPSGGSNTGELFF
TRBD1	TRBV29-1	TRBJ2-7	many	TGCAGCGTTTCGACCGGGACAGGGTTCTACGAGCAGTACTTC	CSVSTGTGFYEQYF
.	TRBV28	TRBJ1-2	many	TGTGCCAGCATCACAGGGAAAGGTGGCTACACCTTC	CASITGKGGYTF
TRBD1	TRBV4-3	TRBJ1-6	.	TGCGCCAGCAGCCGACACCAAGGACAGGGAATGGGCAATAATTCACCCCTCCACTTT	CASSRHQGQGMGNNSPLHF
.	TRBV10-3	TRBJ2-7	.	TGTGCCATCGGTACGGTTTTCTCGGACGAGCAGTACTTC	CAIGTVFSDEQYF
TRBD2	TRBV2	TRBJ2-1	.	TGTGCCAGCAGCTCTAGCGGGGTGGTTAATGAGCAGTTCTTC	CASSSSGVVNEQFF
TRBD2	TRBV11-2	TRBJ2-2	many	TGTGCCAGCAGCTTATGGGCTAGCGGATACACCGGGGAGCTGTTTTTT	CASSLWASGYTGELFF
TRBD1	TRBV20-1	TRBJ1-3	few	TGCAGTGCTAGACAACGGAAAGGGACAGGGATTTTCTCTGGAAACACCATATATTTT	CSARQRKGTGIFSGNTIYF
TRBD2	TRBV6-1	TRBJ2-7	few	TGTGCCAGCAGCCTTCACGGGGTAGCGGGGCTCTACGAGCAGTACTTC	CASSLHGVAGLYEQYF
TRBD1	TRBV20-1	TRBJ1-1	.	TGCAGTGCTCGACCCCACAGGGGTAACACTGAAGCTTTCTTT	CSARPHRGNTEAFF
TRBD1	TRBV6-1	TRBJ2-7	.	TGTGCCAGCAGCGTGGGGACAGTTTACGAGCAGTACTTC	CASSVGTVYEQYF
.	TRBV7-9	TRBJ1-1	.	TGTGCCAGCAGTCCCCTAATCACTGAAGCTTTCTTT	CASSPLITEAFF
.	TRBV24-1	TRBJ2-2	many	TGTGCCACCAGTGACCAAGACAGAAACACCGGGGAGCTGTTTTTT	CATSDQDRNTGELFF
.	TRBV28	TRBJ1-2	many	TGTGCCAGCAGCCTACGGGGGTATGGCTACACCTTC	CASSLRGYGYTF
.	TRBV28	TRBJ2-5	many	TGTGCCAGCAGTCCGGGGGACCGAGAGACCCAGTACTTC	CASSPGDRETQYF
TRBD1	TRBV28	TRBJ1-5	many	TGTGCCAGCAGTGCGACGGGACAGGGGAATCAGCCCCAGCATTTT	CASSATGQGNQPQHF
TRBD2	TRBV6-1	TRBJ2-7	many	TGTGCCAGCTTTGGTAGCGGGAGGAGTTCCTACGAGCAGTACTTC	CASFGSGRSSYEQYF
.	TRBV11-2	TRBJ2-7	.	TGTGCCAGCTTTCTTTTCGGGGGCGAGCAGTACTTC	CASFLFGGEQYF
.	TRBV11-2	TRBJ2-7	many	TGTGCCAGCAGCGAGACTCGGCAAATAGGAGTCTACGAGCAGTACTTC	CASSETRQIGVYEQYF
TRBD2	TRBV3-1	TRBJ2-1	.	TGTGCCAGCAGCCAAGACGGGACTAGCTACAATGAGCAGTTCTTC	CASSQDGTSYNEQFF
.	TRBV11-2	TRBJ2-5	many	TGTGCCAGCAGCCCCATCAGGGGGGACAGTGAAGAGACCCAGTACTTC	CASSPIRGDSEETQYF
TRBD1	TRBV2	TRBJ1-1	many	TGTGCCAGCAGCGAGGACAGGGTGGCTGAAGCTTTCTTT	CASSEDRVAEAFF
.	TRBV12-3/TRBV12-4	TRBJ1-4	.	TGTGCCAGCAGTTTACCGGGCCTCAATGAAAAACTGTTTTTT	CASSLPGLNEKLFF
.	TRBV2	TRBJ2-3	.	TGTGCCAGCATGTCGAGCCGTGGCACAGATACGCAGTATTTT	CASMSSRGTDTQYF
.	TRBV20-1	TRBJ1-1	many	TGCAGTGCTAGTTTGGGGGGCACTGAAGCTTTCTTT	CSASLGGTEAFF
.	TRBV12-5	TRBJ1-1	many	TGTGCTAGTGCCGAGGGCTGGAACACTGAAGCTTTCTTT	CASAEGWNTEAFF
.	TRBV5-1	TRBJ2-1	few	TGCGCCAGCAGCTTGGCAGTCGGAAGAACCTACAATGAGCAGTTCTTC	CASSLAVGRTYNEQFF
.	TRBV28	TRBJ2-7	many	TGTGCCAGCAGTTCCGGGGGCTACGAGCAGTACTTC	CASSSGGYEQYF
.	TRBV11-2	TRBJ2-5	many	TGTGCCAGCAGCTTCCCCGGGGAGGAGACCCAGTACTTC	CASSFPGEETQYF
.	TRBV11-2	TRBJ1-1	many	TGTGCCAGCAGCCCCTTCTTGGTAGGGGCATGGACTGAAGCTTTCTTT	CASSPFLVGAWTEAFF
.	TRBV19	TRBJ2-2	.	TGTGCCAGTAGTATCCCAACCGGGAGGAACACCGGGGAGCTGTTTTTT	CASSIPTGRNTGELFF
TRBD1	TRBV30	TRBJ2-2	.	TGTGCCTGGAGTGTACTAGGGGGCGCTGGCACCGGGGAGCTGTTTTTT	CAWSVLGGAGTGELFF
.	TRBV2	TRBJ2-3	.	TGTGCCAGCAACCTTTTTGGGGACACAGATACGCAGTATTTT	CASNLFGDTDTQYF
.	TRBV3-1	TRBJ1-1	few	TGTGCCAGCAGCCAAGGGTTAGGGCAGAGAGTGAACACTGAAGCTTTCTTT	CASSQGLGQRVNTEAFF
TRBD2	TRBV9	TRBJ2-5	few	TGTGCCAGCAGCGTATCGGGAGGAGGACTAGCGGGATTTATGCGGACCCAAGAGACCCAGTACTTC	CASSVSGGGLAGFMRTQETQYF
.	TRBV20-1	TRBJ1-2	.	TGCAGTGCTAGCGCCCCGGTCGGCTATGGCTACACCTTC	CSASAPVGYGYTF